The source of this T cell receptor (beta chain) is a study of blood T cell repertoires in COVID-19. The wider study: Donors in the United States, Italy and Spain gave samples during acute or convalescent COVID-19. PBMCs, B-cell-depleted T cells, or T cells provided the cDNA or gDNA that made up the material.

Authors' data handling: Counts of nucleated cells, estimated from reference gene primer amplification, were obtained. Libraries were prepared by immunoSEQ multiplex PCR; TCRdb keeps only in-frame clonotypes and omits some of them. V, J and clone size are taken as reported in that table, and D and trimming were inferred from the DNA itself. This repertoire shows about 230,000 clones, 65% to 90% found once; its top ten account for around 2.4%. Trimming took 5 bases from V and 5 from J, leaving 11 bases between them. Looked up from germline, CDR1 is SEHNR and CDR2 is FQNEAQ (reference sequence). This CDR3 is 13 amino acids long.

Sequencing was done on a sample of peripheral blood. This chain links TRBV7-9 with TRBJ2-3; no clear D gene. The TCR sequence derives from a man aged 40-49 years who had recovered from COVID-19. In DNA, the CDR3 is TGTGCCAGCAGCCCAACCGCAGGAGATACGCAGTATTTT. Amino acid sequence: CASSPTAGDTQYF.